One sample yielded the 30 T cell receptor beta chains listed below, sequenced in a study of shared clonotypes between healthy human individuals. The method was immunoSEQ multiplex PCR; TCRdb's version includes in-frame clones alone and lacks a portion of them. The sample contains some 1.5 million clones, approximately 98% of which appear only once. Material: naive CD4+ T cells sorted from blood. Subset in this sample: CD45RA+ positively selected. Receptor source: a man younger than 40 in good health.

A remark on this clone: The sample holds other DNA sequences that translate to the same CDR3. The rearrangement joins TRBV29-1 to TRBJ2-3; 7 bases are a match to TRBD1. Unmatched junction bases numbered 3, after V lost 6 bases and J lost 3 bases. CDR1 is SQVTM and CDR2 is ANQGSEA in the germline V gene. The CDR3 extends over 12 amino acids. Written as DNA, the CDR3 is TGCAGCGTAGAGACAGGGACAGATACGCAGTATTTT. Translated: CSVETGTDTQYF.

This rearrangement joins TRBV9 to TRBJ1-3; D remains ambiguous. V was shortened by 6 bases and J by 0 bases, with 28 bases between the two germline ends. Germline V CDR1 and CDR2: SGDLS, YYNGEE. The CDR3 extends over 20 amino acids. The CDR3: CASTLRETRRLLDSGNTIYF. The CDR3 nucleotides are TGTGCCAGCACCCTGCGGGAGACTAGACGCCTTTTGGACTCTGGAAACACCATATATTTT.

This clone was observed a single time. The chain's CDR3 is CASSQGGRLAGNEQYF. In DNA, the CDR3 is TGCGCCAGCAGCCAGGGGGGGAGACTAGCGGGGAACGAGCAGTACTTC. The chain recombines TRBV4-3 with TRBJ2-7; 11 nucleotides agree with TRBD2. V shed 3 bases, J shed 5 bases, and the junction held 9 bases outside the gene matches. From germline, CDR1 is LGHNA and CDR2 YSLEER. The CDR3 length is 16 residues.

The chain employs TRBV5-4 and TRBJ2-3; 9 positions agree with TRBD1. Germline assignment: CDR1 SGHNT and CDR2 YYREEE (reference sequence). CDR3 length equals 15 residues. J lost 5 bases, V lost 5 bases, and 9 bases had no gene match. DNA for the CDR3: TGTGCCAGCAGACTCCTACAGGGGGCTGGAGATACGCAGTATTTT. This gives the protein CASRLLQGAGDTQYF.

This chain links TRBV2 with TRBJ1-2; D uncertain. CDR3 length equals 15 residues. CDR1 is SNHLY and CDR2 is FYNNEI in the germline V gene. The V end lost 5 bases, the J end lost 4 bases, and 17 bases lay between the germline ends. The CDR3 reads CASSLRPSGSYGYTF. DNA of the CDR3: TGTGCCAGCAGTCTACGACCCTCCGGGTCCTATGGCTACACCTTC.

The chain employs TRBV7-6 and TRBJ2-7; TRBD2 agrees at 8 bases. Germline CDR1 SGHVS, CDR2 FNYEAQ. The CDR3 sequence is 16 residues long. Trimming removed 4 bases from V and 3 bases from J; junction bases left unmatched: 11. CDR3 protein: CASSSRGLVIDYEQYF. Written as DNA, the CDR3 is TGTGCCAGCAGCTCAAGGGGACTAGTGATAGACTACGAGCAGTACTTC.

This clone was recorded once. V usage is TRBV28 and J usage is TRBJ2-3; 13 bases are a match to TRBD2. Per the germline V gene, CDR1 is MDHEN and CDR2 is SYDVKM. The CDR3 consists of 14 residues. The ends lost 7 bases at V and 5 bases at J; junction bases unmatched: 3. CDR3 protein: CASKLAGGGDTQYF. The CDR3 DNA reads as TGTGCCAGCAAACTAGCGGGAGGGGGAGATACGCAGTATTTT.

V and J are TRBV7-2 and TRBJ1-3, with a possible D match to TRBD1 (6 bases). The CDR3 has 15 amino acids. Germline lookup yields CDR1 SGHTA and CDR2 FQGNSA. The V end was cut by 5 bases, the J end by 1 base, with 12 bases between. The CDR3 nucleotides read TGTGCCAGCAGCCCCGGGGGCAGGTCTGGAAACACCATATATTTT. Amino acids: CASSPGGRSGNTIYF.

This sequence joins TRBV2 and TRBJ2-1; 7 bases are shared with TRBD1. The germline CDR1 and CDR2 sequences are SNHLY and FYNNEI. Trimming removed 2 bases from V and 7 bases from J; junction bases left unmatched: 5. The CDR3 consists of 14 residues. The CDR3 region is CASSEYLTGNEQFF. For the CDR3, the DNA is TGTGCCAGCAGTGAATACTTGACAGGGAATGAGCAGTTCTTC.

The rearrangement joins TRBV2 to TRBJ2-7, with TRBD1 matching 9 bases. The germline V gene encodes CDR1 SNHLY and CDR2 FYNNEI. The ends lost 5 bases at V and 4 bases at J; junction bases unmatched: 18. The CDR3 totals 18 residues. CDR3 sequence reads: CASSPLPGTGKSRYEQYF. In DNA form, the CDR3 reads TGTGCCAGCAGTCCCCTCCCCGGGACAGGGAAGAGTCGATACGAGCAGTACTTC.

The chain recombines TRBV10-1 with TRBJ2-7; 9 nucleotides agree with TRBD2. The germline gives CDR1 WNHNN, CDR2 SYGVQD (reference sequence). With V trimmed by 10 bases and J by 0 bases, 7 bases remained unmatched. CDR3 size: 14 residues. The CDR3 loop is CATAPAGGSYEQYF. The DNA of the CDR3 is TGCGCCACCGCCCCAGCGGGAGGCTCCTACGAGCAGTACTTC.

The chain couples TRBV18 to TRBJ2-2; 10 bases line up with TRBD1. Unmatched junction bases numbered 5, after V lost 4 bases and J lost 0 bases. The CDR3 is made up of 17 amino acids. CDR1 and CDR2 from the germline V gene are KGHSH and LQKENI. The CDR3 spells CASSRQGAAPNTGELFF. CDR3 bases: TGTGCCAGCTCACGACAGGGGGCAGCTCCGAACACCGGGGAGCTGTTTTTT.

The rearrangement links TRBV6-6 to TRBJ2-3; D uncertain. This CDR3 is built from 13 residues. V was clipped by 5 bases and J by 4 bases, with 10 bases between them. Per the germline V gene, CDR1 is MNHNY and CDR2 is SVGAGI (reference sequence). DNA of the CDR3: TGTGCCAGCAGTCCCCATCGGGCAGATACGCAGTATTTT. Amino acids: CASSPHRADTQYF.

This sequence joins TRBV27 and TRBJ2-3; no clear D gene. The germline V gene has CDR1 MNHEY and CDR2 SMNVEV (reference sequence). Trimming stripped 5 bases from V and 2 bases from J, with 8 bases between. The CDR3 loop spans 13 amino acids. CDR3 amino acids: CASSPPATDTQYF. As DNA, the CDR3 is TGTGCCAGCAGTCCCCCAGCCACAGATACGCAGTATTTT.

The chain employs TRBV29-1 and TRBJ2-5, with D perhaps matching TRBD2 (5 bases). This CDR3 comprises 14 residues. Trimming stripped 2 bases from V and 2 bases from J, with 12 bases between. CDR1 and CDR2 from the germline V gene are SQVTM and ANQGSEA. The chain's CDR3 is CSVEYVWEQETQYF. The CDR3 nucleotides read TGCAGCGTTGAATACGTCTGGGAGCAAGAGACCCAGTACTTC.

The chain is built from TRBV7-9 and TRBJ2-1; D gene ambiguous. The germline V gene has CDR1 SEHNR and CDR2 FQNEAQ (reference sequence). V lost 0 bases to trimming and J lost 10 bases, with 10 bases between them. This CDR3 has 13 residues. The DNA of the CDR3 is TGTGCCAGCAGCTTAGCGCGGCTCGGCGAGCAGTTCTTC. Translating it yields CASSLARLGEQFF.

With respect to this clone: At the DNA level, this CDR3 is encoded by other sequences in the same sample as well. J is TRBJ2-5 and V is TRBV5-4; 8 bases match TRBD1. Germline CDR1 SGHNT, CDR2 YYREEE (reference sequence). This CDR3 is built from 14 residues. With V trimmed by 2 bases and J by 5 bases, 5 bases remained unmatched. The CDR3 nucleotides read TGTGCCAGCAGCTTAGGACAGGGTCGGGAGACCCAGTACTTC. The encoded protein is CASSLGQGRETQYF.

The chain is built from TRBV6-5 and TRBJ1-2; D is possibly TRBD1 (6 bases). V lost 2 bases and J 0 bases, leaving 13 bases between the germline ends. CDR1 is MNHEY, CDR2 SVGAGI, per germline. The length of the CDR3 is 16 residues. CDR3 bases: TGTGCCAGCAGTTACATCTCGGGGGCCGCTAACTATGGCTACACCTTC. Amino acids: CASSYISGAANYGYTF.

This chain joins TRBV30 and TRBJ2-7; D uncertain. The CDR3 covers 19 residues. The V gene's germline CDR1 is GTSNPN and CDR2 SVGIG (reference sequence). The V end lost 0 bases, the J end lost 3 bases, and 27 bases lay between the germline ends. The CDR3, as DNA: TGTGCCTGGAGTGTAATTAAGATTAGGGCGAAGAACGTTGTCTACGAGCAGTACTTC. This sequence encodes CAWSVIKIRAKNVVYEQYF.

This chain links TRBV11-2 with TRBJ2-2, with 8 bases matching TRBD1. Germline CDR1 reads SGHAT; CDR2 reads FQNNGV. The V gene end was trimmed by 2 bases and the J gene end by 0 bases; junction bases not matched to a gene: 5. The CDR3 is 17 amino acids. This CDR3 is CASSLPSGGPNTGELFF. In nucleotides, the CDR3 is TGTGCCAGCAGCTTACCGTCAGGGGGCCCGAACACCGGGGAGCTGTTTTTT.

The V gene is TRBV27, the J gene TRBJ2-3; D is undetermined. The CDR3 is 14 amino acids. Germline V lookup: CDR1 MNHEY, CDR2 SMNVEV (reference sequence). Trimming cost V 3 bases and J 1 base, with 8 bases left between them. CDR3 bases: TGTGCCAGCAGTTTTCCCGGACGCACAGATACGCAGTATTTT. Protein sequence: CASSFPGRTDTQYF.

The gene calls are TRBV15 and TRBJ2-7; D not certain. Trimming took off 1 base at V and 3 bases at J, with 10 bases between the two ends. The germline gives CDR1 LNHNV, CDR2 YYDKDF (reference sequence). The CDR3 has 14 amino acids. This chain's CDR3 is CATSRGGSYYEQYF. The CDR3 bases are TGTGCCACCAGCAGAGGTGGGTCTTACTACGAGCAGTACTTC.

This clone was seen just once. V and J are TRBV11-3 and TRBJ2-3; 11 bases match TRBD2. Germline trimming cut 5 bases from V and 0 bases from J; bases unmatched to any gene: 10. CDR3 size: 18 residues. Germline V gene sequence: CDR1 SGHNT, CDR2 YENEEA. The CDR3 DNA reads TGTGCCAGCAGCCAATCCAGGACTAGCGGGCTTAGCACAGATACGCAGTATTTT. Protein sequence: CASSQSRTSGLSTDTQYF.

This chain uses TRBV29-1 with TRBJ1-2; the D gene is possibly TRBD1 (6 bases). This CDR3 has 13 amino acids. With 4 bases removed from V and 6 bases from J, the gap between germline ends came to 15 bases. Germline V gene data show CDR1 as SQVTM and CDR2 as ANQGSEA. The CDR3 nucleotides read TGCAGCGTTGCTTCCGGGGGCGCGAATGGCTACACCTTC. Encoded protein: CSVASGGANGYTF.

This clone was seen a single time. V is TRBV25-1 and J is TRBJ1-1; TRBD1 matches 7 bases. Germline V lookup: CDR1 MGHDK, CDR2 SYGVNS. The CDR3 covers 15 residues. Trimming took 4 bases from V and 7 from J; bases not matched to a gene: 12. This chain's CDR3 is CASSAQGGFLGEAFF. DNA for the CDR3: TGTGCCAGCAGTGCTCAGGGGGGTTTCCTTGGTGAAGCTTTCTTT.

The chain links TRBV28 to TRBJ2-2, with TRBD1 as a possible D gene (6 bases). The CDR3 totals 19 residues. Trimming removed 4 bases at V and 1 base at J, with 22 bases between. Germline assignment: CDR1 MDHEN and CDR2 SYDVKM. The CDR3 is CASSSLWPTGRWNTGELFF. The CDR3 nucleotides read TGTGCCAGCAGTTCTTTATGGCCCACAGGGCGGTGGAACACCGGGGAGCTGTTTTTT. The entire variable domain, with the rest obtained from reference TRBV28 and TRBJ2-2, is as follows: DVKVTQSSRYLVKRTGEKVFLECVQDMDHENMFWYRQDPGLGLRLIYFSYDVKMKEKGDIPEGYSVSREKKERFSLILESASTNQTSMYLCASSSLWPTGRWNTGELFFGEGSRLTVL.

This chain connects TRBV30 to TRBJ1-3; D is unresolved. The CDR3 has 14 residues. Trimming removed 0 bases at V and 0 bases at J, with 6 bases between. In germline, CDR1 is GTSNPN, CDR2 SVGIG (reference sequence). This chain's CDR3 is CAWSVAVSGNTIYF. The CDR3 nucleotides are TGTGCCTGGAGTGTGGCGGTCTCTGGAAACACCATATATTTT.

The chain carries TRBV18 and TRBJ2-7; no clear D. V shed 4 bases and J shed 5 bases, with 9 bases lying between them. CDR3 size: 12 residues. Germline CDR1 KGHSH, CDR2 LQKENI. The CDR3 DNA reads as TGTGCCAGCTCACAGTCATCAGACGAGCAGTACTTC. It specifies CASSQSSDEQYF.

The chain has TRBV7-9 and TRBJ2-3, with 9 nucleotides matching TRBD2. This CDR3 region has 16 residues. V dropped 1 base and J dropped 4; count of bases not matched to a gene: 6. In germline, CDR1 is SEHNR, CDR2 FQNEAQ (reference sequence). Written as DNA, the CDR3 is TGTGCCAGCAGCTTAGAAGCGGGAGGAGGGTCAGATACGCAGTATTTT. Translated: CASSLEAGGGSDTQYF.

This chain connects TRBV28 to TRBJ2-7; D remains unclear. V lost 6 bases and J lost 0, with 15 bases in between. Germline lookup yields CDR1 MDHEN and CDR2 SYDVKM. The CDR3 extends over 15 amino acids. The CDR3 region is CASSDFGLGSYEQYF. In DNA form, the CDR3 reads TGTGCCAGCAGCGATTTTGGCCTAGGCTCCTACGAGCAGTACTTC.